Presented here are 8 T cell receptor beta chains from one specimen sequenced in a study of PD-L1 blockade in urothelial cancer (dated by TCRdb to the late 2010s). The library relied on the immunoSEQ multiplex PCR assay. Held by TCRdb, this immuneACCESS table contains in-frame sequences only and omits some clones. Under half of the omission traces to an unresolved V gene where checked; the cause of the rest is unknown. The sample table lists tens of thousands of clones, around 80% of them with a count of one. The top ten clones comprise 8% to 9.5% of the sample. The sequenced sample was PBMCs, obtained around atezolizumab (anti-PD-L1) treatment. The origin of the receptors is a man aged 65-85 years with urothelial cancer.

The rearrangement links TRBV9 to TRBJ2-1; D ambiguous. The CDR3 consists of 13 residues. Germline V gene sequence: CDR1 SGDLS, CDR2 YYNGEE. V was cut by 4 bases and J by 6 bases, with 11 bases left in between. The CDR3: CASSTPPGNEQFF. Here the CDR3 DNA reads TGTGCCAGCAGCACCCCCCCGGGCAATGAGCAGTTCTTC.

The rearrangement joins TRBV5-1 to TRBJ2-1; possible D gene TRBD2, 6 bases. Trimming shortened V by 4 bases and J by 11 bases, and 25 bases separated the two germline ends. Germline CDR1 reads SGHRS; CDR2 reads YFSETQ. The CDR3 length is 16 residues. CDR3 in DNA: TGCGCCAGCAGCGTAAACCCGGCGGGGCCTACAATGAAGCAGTTCTTC. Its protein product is CASSVNPAGPTMKQFF.

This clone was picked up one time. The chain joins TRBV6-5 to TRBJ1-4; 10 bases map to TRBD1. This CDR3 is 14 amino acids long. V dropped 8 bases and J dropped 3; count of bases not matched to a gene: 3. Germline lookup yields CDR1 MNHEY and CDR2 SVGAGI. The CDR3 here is CASGTGVSNEKLFF. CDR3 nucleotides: TGTGCCAGCGGGACAGGGGTTTCTAATGAAAAACTGTTTTTT.

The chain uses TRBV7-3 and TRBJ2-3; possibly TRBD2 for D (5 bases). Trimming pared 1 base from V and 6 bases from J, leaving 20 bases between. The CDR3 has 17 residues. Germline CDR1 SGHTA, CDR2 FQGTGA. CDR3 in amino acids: CASSLIPTSVSGDTQYF. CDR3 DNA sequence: TGTGCCAGCAGCTTAATACCCACTTCGGTCTCGGGGGATACGCAGTATTTT.

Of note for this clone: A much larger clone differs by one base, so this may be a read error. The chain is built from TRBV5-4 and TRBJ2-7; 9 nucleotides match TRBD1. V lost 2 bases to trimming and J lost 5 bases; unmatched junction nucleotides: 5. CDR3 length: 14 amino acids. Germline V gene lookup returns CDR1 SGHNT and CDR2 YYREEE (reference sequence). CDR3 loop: CASSFRDRADEQYF. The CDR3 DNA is TGTGCCAGCAGCTTCCGGGACAGGGCCGACGAGCAGTACTTC.

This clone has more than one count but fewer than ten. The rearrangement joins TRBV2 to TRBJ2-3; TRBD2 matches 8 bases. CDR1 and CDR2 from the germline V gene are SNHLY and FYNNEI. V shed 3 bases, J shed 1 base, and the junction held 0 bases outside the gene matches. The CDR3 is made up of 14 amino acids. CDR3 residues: CASSDSGGTDTQYF. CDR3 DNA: TGTGCCAGCAGTGATAGCGGGGGCACAGATACGCAGTATTTT. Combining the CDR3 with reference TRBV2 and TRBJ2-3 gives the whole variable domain EPEVTQTPSHQVTQMGQEVILRCVPISNHLYFYWYRQILGQKVEFLVSFYNNEISEKSEIFDDQFSVERPDGSNFTLKIRSTKLEDSAMYFCASSDSGGTDTQYFGPGTRLTVL.

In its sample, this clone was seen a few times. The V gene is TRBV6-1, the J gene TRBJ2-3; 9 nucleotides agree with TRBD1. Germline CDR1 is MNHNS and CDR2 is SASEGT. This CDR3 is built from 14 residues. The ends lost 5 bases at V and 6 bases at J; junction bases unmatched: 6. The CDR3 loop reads CASSWTGAGDTQYF. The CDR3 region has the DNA TGTGCCAGCAGTTGGACAGGGGCCGGGGATACGCAGTATTTT.

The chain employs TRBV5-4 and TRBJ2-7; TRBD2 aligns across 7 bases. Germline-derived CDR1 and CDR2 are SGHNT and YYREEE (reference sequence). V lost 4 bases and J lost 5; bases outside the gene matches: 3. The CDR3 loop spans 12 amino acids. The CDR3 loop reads CASSEGGDEQYF. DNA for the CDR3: TGTGCCAGCAGCGAGGGAGGGGACGAGCAGTACTTC.